What follows are 20 T cell receptor beta chains derived from one specimen sequenced in a study of CD8 T cells in Susac syndrome. The authors reverse transcribed about 0.5 to 1 ug RNA with random hexamers. TCRdb re-derived calls from the immunoSEQ multiplex PCR reads in MiXCR, one entry per CDR3 protein. The sample contains some 120,000 distinct CDR3 sequences, around 94% of which appear only once. The sequencing sample was made of CD8+ T cells from PBMCs. These receptors all come from a human donor with Susac syndrome.

The rearrangement links TRBV24-1 to TRBJ2-5; D may be TRBD1 (5 bases). Deletions cut 3 bases from V and 1 base from J, with 8 bases between. CDR3 length: 14 amino acids. Per germline, CDR1 KGHDR and CDR2 SFDVKD. The CDR3 region is CATSDPDSQETQYF. The CDR3 nucleotides read TGTGCCACCAGTGATCCCGACAGCCAAGAGACCCAGTACTTC.

The V call is TRBV13, the J call TRBJ2-1; TRBD2 matches 9 bases. Germline trimming cut 1 base from V and 1 base from J; bases unmatched to any gene: 5. Germline loops: CDR1 PRHDT, CDR2 FYEKMQ (reference sequence). The CDR3 is 17 residues long. CDR3 sequence: CASSLVLAGSSYNEQFF. The DNA of the CDR3 is TGTGCCAGCAGCTTAGTGCTAGCGGGATCTTCCTACAATGAGCAGTTCTTC.

The table lists this clonotype with a few counts. The J gene is TRBJ2-7, the V gene TRBV7-9, with D tentatively TRBD1 (6 bases). CDR1 is SEHNR and CDR2 is FQNEAQ in the germline V gene (reference sequence). With 1 base removed from V and 2 bases from J, the gap between germline ends came to 9 bases. The CDR3 has 14 amino acids. The CDR3 DNA reads as TGTGCCAGCAGCTTAGGGGACAAAGCCTACGAGCAGTACTTC. Translated, it gives CASSLGDKAYEQYF.

The chain employs TRBV5-4 and TRBJ2-1; the match to TRBD2 covers 7 bases. CDR3 length: 15 amino acids. J gave up 8 bases and V 4 bases, and 12 bases lay outside the gene matches. Germline V gives CDR1 SGHNT, CDR2 YYREEE (reference sequence). CDR3 DNA: TGTGCCAGCAGCCCGCCGAAGGCTAGCGGCGATGAGCAGTTCTTC. Translation: CASSPPKASGDEQFF.

This clonotype has only one observation. Germline and junction disagree at one end, which may indicate a read error. The CDR3 reads CASSFRFLALF. The DNA for the CDR3 is TGTGCCAGCAGTTTTCGTTTCCTCGCGCTCTTT. The chain combines TRBV6-6 with TRBJ1-1, with D uncertain. Germline V gene sequence: CDR1 MNHNY, CDR2 SVGAGI (reference sequence). There are 11 residues in the CDR3.

The chain joins TRBV12-3 or TRBV12-4 to TRBJ2-3; 9 bases are shared with TRBD1. This CDR3 is built from 16 residues. V trimming: 4 bases; J trimming: 3 bases; junction bases outside the gene matches: 8. Here the CDR3 DNA reads TGTGCCAGCAGTTCCCCAGGGGGACAGGGTACAGATACGCAGTATTTT. This sequence encodes CASSSPGGQGTDTQYF.

This clonotype was recorded once. The chain is built from TRBV20-1 and TRBJ1-2; tentatively, D is TRBD1 (6 bases). Germline V gene sequence: CDR1 DFQATT, CDR2 SNEGSKA (reference sequence). V lost 6 bases, J lost 2 bases, and 16 bases lay in between. The CDR3 spans 14 residues. The CDR3 DNA reads as TGCAGTGCCCCAGTGAGGGGGGTCAACTATGGCTACACCTTC. Translating it yields CSAPVRGVNYGYTF.

This clonotype was counted only a few times. V is TRBV20-1 and J is TRBJ2-7; maybe TRBD1 (6 bases). Germline assignment: CDR1 DFQATT and CDR2 SNEGSKA (reference sequence). The V and J ends lost 0 bases and 2 bases respectively, with 11 bases between them. The CDR3 extends over 14 amino acids. The CDR3 protein is CSAREGAGAYEQYF. Here the CDR3 DNA reads TGCAGTGCTAGAGAGGGGGCAGGGGCCTACGAGCAGTACTTC.

The chain combines TRBV27 with TRBJ2-1; the match to TRBD1 covers 8 bases. The CDR3 length is 12 residues. Germline V gene sequence: CDR1 MNHEY, CDR2 SMNVEV (reference sequence). V lost 6 bases and J lost 8; bases outside the gene matches: 3. The CDR3 DNA follows: TGTGCCAGCAGGGCAGGGGGCGATGAGCAGTTCTTC. Translating gives CASRAGGDEQFF.

The chain is built from TRBV24-1 and TRBJ2-3, with D perhaps assigned TRBD1 or TRBD2 (7 bases each). Trimming took off 5 bases at V and 5 bases at J, with 13 bases between the two ends. The germline gives CDR1 KGHDR, CDR2 SFDVKD. The CDR3 extends over 14 amino acids. The CDR3 reads CATSGQGEGDTQYF. Here the CDR3 DNA reads TGTGCCACCAGTGGCCAGGGGGAGGGAGATACGCAGTATTTT.

V gene TRBV29-1 combines with J gene TRBJ2-1; D perhaps matches TRBD2 (5 bases). This CDR3 is 14 amino acids long. CDR1 and CDR2 from the germline V gene are SQVTM and ANQGSEA. Trimming removed 8 bases at V and 2 bases at J, with 16 bases between. In nucleotides, the CDR3 is TGCAGCTCACGGGATCCTGTTACCTACAATGAGCAGTTCTTC. Its protein is CSSRDPVTYNEQFF.

Remarks on this clonotype: Its ends do not fully match the called genes, so a read error is possible. This sequence joins TRBV12-5 and TRBJ2-7; D possibly corresponds to TRBD2 (6 bases). This CDR3 has 13 residues. CDR1 is LGHNT, CDR2 FRNRAP, per germline. The CDR3 sequence is CASGLGDSNEQYF. CDR3 DNA: TGTGCTAGTGGTCTGGGGGACTCCAACGAGCAGTACTTC.

The chain joins TRBV5-1 to TRBJ1-1, with D possibly TRBD1 on 5 matching bases. CDR1 and CDR2 from the germline V gene are SGHRS and YFSETQ. The CDR3 is 14 amino acids. V lost 4 bases and J lost 1, with 11 bases in between. Here the CDR3 reads CASSPGGENTEAFF. CDR3 DNA sequence: TGCGCCAGCAGCCCCGGGGGGGAGAACACTGAAGCTTTCTTT.

V usage is TRBV2 and J usage is TRBJ2-7, with D unresolved. V was pared by 2 bases and J by 5 bases, with 4 bases between. The CDR3 runs 11 residues. Looked up from germline, CDR1 is SNHLY and CDR2 is FYNNEI. The CDR3 loop reads CASSETDEQYF. CDR3 nucleotide sequence: TGTGCCAGCAGTGAAACCGACGAGCAGTACTTC.

The rearrangement uses TRBV20-1 and TRBJ2-7; 12 bases are a match to TRBD2. Trimming cost V 5 bases and J 3 bases; bases outside gene matches: 5. Germline assignment: CDR1 DFQATT and CDR2 SNEGSKA (reference sequence). This CDR3 comprises 14 residues. Written as DNA, the CDR3 is TGCAGTGCTGAAACGACTAGCGGGAGCTACGAGCAGTACTTC. Protein sequence: CSAETTSGSYEQYF.

The V gene is TRBV7-9, the J gene TRBJ2-1; 9 positions agree with TRBD2. The ends lost 7 bases at V and 8 bases at J; junction bases unmatched: 15. This CDR3 is built from 16 residues. Germline V gene lookup returns CDR1 SEHNR and CDR2 FQNEAQ (reference sequence). DNA of the CDR3: TGTGCCAGCACCCCAGGGGGACTAGCCCCTTCGGATGAGCAGTTCTTC. Translating it yields CASTPGGLAPSDEQFF.

This rearrangement joins TRBV5-1 to TRBJ2-3; 8 bases align to TRBD2. This CDR3 region has 16 residues. V dropped 4 bases and J dropped 2; count of bases not matched to a gene: 9. CDR1 is SGHRS and CDR2 is YFSETQ in the germline V gene. This CDR3 reads CASSPPLLAATDTQYF. CDR3 DNA: TGCGCCAGCAGCCCTCCCTTACTAGCGGCCACAGATACGCAGTATTTT.

V gene TRBV7-8 combines with J gene TRBJ2-3; 9 bases match TRBD2. Germline V gene data show CDR1 as SGHVS and CDR2 as FQNEAQ. The V segment lost 1 base and the J segment 2 bases; nucleotides outside the gene matches: 4. This CDR3 contains 16 residues. CDR3 sequence: CASSLEAGGFTDTQYF. Written as DNA, the CDR3 is TGTGCCAGCAGCTTAGAGGCGGGAGGGTTCACAGATACGCAGTATTTT.

The chain combines TRBV5-1 with TRBJ2-1; weak D call: TRBD2 (6 bases). The CDR3 totals 16 residues. Deletions cut 2 bases from V and 4 bases from J, with 16 bases between. CDR1 and CDR2 from the germline V gene are SGHRS and YFSETQ. CDR3 in DNA: TGCGCCAGCAGCTTACAACTAGCCGGGGGATACAATGAGCAGTTCTTC. As protein: CASSLQLAGGYNEQFF.

The chain is built from TRBV2 and TRBJ1-3; D possibly corresponds to TRBD1 (6 bases). V was pared by 1 base and J by 7 bases, with 11 bases between. The CDR3 length is 14 residues. Germline loops: CDR1 SNHLY, CDR2 FYNNEI. The CDR3 DNA reads TGTGCCAGCAGTGAAGTGACCCAGGGGAACACCATATATTTT. This gives the protein CASSEVTQGNTIYF.